This T cell receptor (beta chain) was recovered during a study of T-cell reconstitution after alpha-beta-depleted transplantation in children (dated by TCRdb to about 2016). Describing the broader study: Using TCR repertoire profiling, the study quantitatively followed how T-cell immune reconstitution unfolded in children after TCRalphabeta/CD19-depleted allogeneic hematopoietic cell transplantation.

Libraries were prepared through PCR. For sequencing, an Illumina HiSeq 2500 was employed. To normalize quantification of the TCRbeta repertoire, the TCR libraries were built with molecular barcoding that relied on unique molecular identifiers. TCRdb took the public reads, trimmed them with fastp at Q25, ran MiXCR for clone calling and kept in-frame beta chains. Entries are consolidated by CDR3 protein sequence, retaining the most common genes and DNA. The sample table contains 150,000 to 250,000 distinct CDR3 sequences; only one count was recorded for just over 14% of them. Roughly an eighth of the sample belongs to the ten largest clones. Ten or more counts support this clonotype. The target of this receptor is not known. One base away there is no much larger clone; base qualities are not given. The sequence derives from a human donor who donated a stem cell graft to a child with acute lymphoblastic leukemia. The sample here was PBMCs from the stem cell graft donor, taken from the stem cell graft.

The CDR3 protein is CASSFLAGGPKYEQFF. The nucleotide sequence reads as follows: TGTGCCAGCAGTTTCCTAGCGGGAGGGCCTAAGTATGAGCAGTTCTTC. In this chain, TRBV28 is recombined with TRBJ2-1; a stretch of 12 junction bases matches TRBD2. The germline V gene encodes CDR1 MDHEN and CDR2 SYDVKM. The CDR3 starts with the cysteine, ends with the phenylalanine, and has 16 residues. The DNA shown is the 48-base CDR3, in frame from base 1. Germline trimming amounts to 3 bases on V and 8 bases on J, with 8 as the count of junction bases outside the gene matches.